This is a list of T cell receptor beta chains from one sample in a study of T cell changes during pregnancy in multiple sclerosis. Data came from immunoSEQ multiplex PCR; TCRdb stores just in-frame clones and leaves some out. The table lists about 42,000 clones, around 92% of them singletons. This material consisted of CD4+ T cells from peripheral blood mononuclear cells, taken after pregnancy. The receptors stem from a female donor in good health, enrolled as a control in a pregnancy study. Each CDR3 is given with its conserved first and last residue. The D gene is left open where the match is weak. Rows may omit the clone size; those that give it use once, few, many or a size class.

D: TRBD2; V: TRBV2; size: -; J: TRBJ2-1; CDR3: CASRGTSGANEQFF; DNA: TGTGCCAGCAGGGGGACTAGCGGCGCAAATGAGCAGTTCTTC
D: TRBD2; V: TRBV4-2; size: -; J: TRBJ2-5; CDR3: CASSQEVWTSGGAWETQYF; DNA: TGTGCCAGCAGCCAAGAGGTGTGGACTAGCGGGGGGGCTTGGGAGACCCAGTACTTC
D: TRBD1; V: TRBV19; size: -; J: TRBJ1-3; CDR3: CASSTKTGRIGNTIYF; DNA: TGTGCCAGTAGTACAAAGACAGGGAGGATTGGAAACACCATATATTTT
D: -; V: TRBV7-2; size: -; J: TRBJ1-1; CDR3: CASSLLGAGNTEAFF; DNA: TGTGCCAGCAGCTTACTGGGGGCAGGTAACACTGAAGCTTTCTTT
D: -; V: TRBV28; size: -; J: TRBJ2-2; CDR3: CASSLSGPNTGELFF; DNA: TGTGCCAGCAGTTTATCGGGTCCCAACACCGGGGAGCTGTTTTTT
D: TRBD2; V: TRBV10-3; size: -; J: TRBJ2-3; CDR3: CAISFGGEPTDTQYF; DNA: TGTGCCATCAGTTTCGGGGGGGAACCGACAGATACGCAGTATTTT
D: -; V: TRBV7-8; size: -; J: TRBJ1-4; CDR3: CASSQEATNEKLFF; DNA: TGTGCCAGCAGCCAGGAAGCAACTAATGAAAAACTGTTTTTT
D: -; V: TRBV25-1; size: -; J: TRBJ1-2; CDR3: CASSEGGYGYTF; DNA: TGTGCCAGCAGTGAGGGGGGCTATGGCTACACCTTC
D: -; V: TRBV9; size: -; J: TRBJ1-3; CDR3: CASSAGHISNSGNTIYF; DNA: TGTGCCAGCAGCGCAGGGCATATTTCTAACTCTGGAAACACCATATATTTT
D: -; V: TRBV9; size: -; J: TRBJ2-1; CDR3: CASSVGTGTYNEQFF; DNA: TGTGCCAGCAGCGTAGGGACGGGGACCTACAATGAGCAGTTCTTC
D: TRBD2; V: TRBV28; size: -; J: TRBJ2-1; CDR3: CASNWPRTSANEQFF; DNA: TGTGCCAGCAACTGGCCTAGGACTAGCGCAAATGAGCAGTTCTTC
D: -; V: TRBV4-1; size: -; J: TRBJ1-2; CDR3: CASSQEGPGGGYTF; DNA: TGCGCCAGCAGCCAGGAGGGGCCGGGAGGAGGCTACACCTTC
D: -; V: TRBV13; size: -; J: TRBJ2-1; CDR3: CASSLGGTGTYNEQFF; DNA: TGTGCCAGCAGCTTGGGGGGGACAGGAACATACAATGAGCAGTTCTTC
D: -; V: TRBV7-2; size: once; J: TRBJ2-1; CDR3: CASSVQGYNEQFF; DNA: TGTGCCAGCAGCGTACAGGGTTACAATGAGCAGTTCTTC
D: TRBD2; V: TRBV6-4; size: -; J: TRBJ2-3; CDR3: CASSDSSGGADTQYF; DNA: TGTGCCAGCAGTGACTCTAGCGGGGGGGCCGATACGCAGTATTTT
D: -; V: TRBV18; size: once; J: TRBJ1-2; CDR3: CASSPQGDGYTF; DNA: TGTGCCAGCTCACCACAGGGGGATGGCTACACCTTC
D: -; V: TRBV5-1; size: -; J: TRBJ2-1; CDR3: CASSNDRNEQFF; DNA: TGCGCCAGCAGCAACGACAGGAACGAGCAGTTCTTC
D: -; V: TRBV18; size: -; J: TRBJ1-5; CDR3: CASSPGGAGNQPQHF; DNA: TGTGCCAGCTCACCAGGGGGCGCAGGGAATCAGCCCCAGCATTTT
D: -; V: TRBV19; size: few; J: TRBJ1-6; CDR3: CASSGTSYNSPLHF; DNA: TGTGCCAGTAGTGGGACAAGCTATAATTCACCCCTCCACTTT
D: -; V: TRBV7-2; size: -; J: TRBJ2-2; CDR3: CASSPRVGGPSGGELFF; DNA: TGTGCCAGCAGCCCCAGAGTGGGAGGACCCTCGGGCGGGGAGCTGTTTTTT
D: TRBD1; V: TRBV19; size: -; J: TRBJ2-3; CDR3: CASTPQGAVDTQYF; DNA: TGTGCCAGTACCCCGCAGGGGGCTGTAGATACGCAGTATTTT
D: TRBD2; V: TRBV7-2; size: -; J: TRBJ2-7; CDR3: CASSLISLGGRSGEQYF; DNA: TGTGCCAGCAGCCTGATATCCCTGGGCGGGAGATCGGGGGAGCAGTACTTC
D: -; V: TRBV5-4; size: -; J: TRBJ2-3; CDR3: CAIGRGRYTDTQYF; DNA: TGTGCCATAGGTCGGGGGAGGTACACAGATACGCAGTATTTT